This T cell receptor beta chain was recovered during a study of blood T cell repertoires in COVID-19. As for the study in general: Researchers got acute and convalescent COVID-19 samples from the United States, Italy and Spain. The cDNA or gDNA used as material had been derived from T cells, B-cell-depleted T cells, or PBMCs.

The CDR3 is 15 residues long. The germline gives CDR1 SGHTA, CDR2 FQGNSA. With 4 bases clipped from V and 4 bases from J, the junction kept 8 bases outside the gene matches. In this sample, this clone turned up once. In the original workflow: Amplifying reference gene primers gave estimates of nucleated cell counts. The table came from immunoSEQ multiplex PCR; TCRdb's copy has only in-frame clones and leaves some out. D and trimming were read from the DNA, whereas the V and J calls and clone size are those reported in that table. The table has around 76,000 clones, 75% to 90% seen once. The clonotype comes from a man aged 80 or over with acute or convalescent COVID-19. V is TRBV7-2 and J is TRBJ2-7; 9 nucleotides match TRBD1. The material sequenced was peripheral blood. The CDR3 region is CASSSGGQGRYEQYF. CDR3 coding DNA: TGTGCCAGCAGCTCTGGGGGACAGGGTAGGTACGAGCAGTACTTC.